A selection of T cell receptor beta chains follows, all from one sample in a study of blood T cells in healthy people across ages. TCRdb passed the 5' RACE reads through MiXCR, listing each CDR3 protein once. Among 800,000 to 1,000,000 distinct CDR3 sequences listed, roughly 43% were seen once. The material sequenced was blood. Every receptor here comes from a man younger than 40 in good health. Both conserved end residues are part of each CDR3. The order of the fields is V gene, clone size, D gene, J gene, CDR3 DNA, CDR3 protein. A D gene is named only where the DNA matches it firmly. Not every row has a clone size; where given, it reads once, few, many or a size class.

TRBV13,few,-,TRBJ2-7,TGTGCCAGCCTAGAGATAGGGGACGGGTCCTACGAGCAGTACTTC,CASLEIGDGSYEQYF
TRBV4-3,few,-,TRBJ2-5,TGCGCCAGCAGCCAACAGCCGGGGGAGACCCAGTACTTC,CASSQQPGETQYF
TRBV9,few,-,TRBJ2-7,TGTGCCAGCAGCGTAGACCCAGGCGTTTCCTACGAGCAGTACTTC,CASSVDPGVSYEQYF
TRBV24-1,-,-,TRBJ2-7,TGTGCCACCAGTGAGCACGACAGGCCTGAGCAGTACTTC,CATSEHDRPEQYF
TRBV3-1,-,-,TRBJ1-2,TGTGCCAGCAGCAATACTTATGGCTACACCTTC,CASSNTYGYTF
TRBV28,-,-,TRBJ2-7,TGTGCCAGCTTCTTTGCCCCTATTTACGAGCAGTACTTC,CASFFAPIYEQYF
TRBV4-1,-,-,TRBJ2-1,TGCGCCAGCAGCCAAGTTCATCTAGACGAGCAGTTCTTC,CASSQVHLDEQFF
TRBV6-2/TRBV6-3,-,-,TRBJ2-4,TGTGCTAGCAGGAATCCGGGGGACATTCAGTACTTC,CASRNPGDIQYF
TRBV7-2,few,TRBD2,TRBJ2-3,TGTGCCAGCAGCTTAGCAGCTAGCGGGGGGGTGGCAGATACGCAGTATTTT,CASSLAASGGVADTQYF
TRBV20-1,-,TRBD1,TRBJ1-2,TGCAGTGCTAGGCCGGGACAGAGGGACTATGGCTACACCTTC,CSARPGQRDYGYTF
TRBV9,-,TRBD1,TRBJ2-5,TGTGCCAGCAGCTCTACAGGGGTATGGGGACAAGAGACCCGGTACTTC,CASSSTGVWGQETRYF
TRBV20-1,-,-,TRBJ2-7,TGCAGTGCGATGAGGGGGGCTATCCTATCCTACGAGCAGTACTTC,CSAMRGAILSYEQYF
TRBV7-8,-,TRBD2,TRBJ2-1,TGTGCCAGCAGCCACCTTGGGACTAGCGGGGGGAGCTCCTACAATGAGCAGTTCTTC,CASSHLGTSGGSSYNEQFF
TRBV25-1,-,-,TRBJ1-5,TGTGCCGCCCAAGGGATAAATCAGCCCCAGCATTTT,CAAQGINQPQHF
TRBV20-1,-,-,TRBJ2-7,TGCAGTGCCCCCACCCAATTTGCCTACGAGCAGTACTTC,CSAPTQFAYEQYF
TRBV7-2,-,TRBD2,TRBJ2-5,TGTGCCAGCAGCTCCGGCCGGGGGGGCCAAGAGACCCAGTACTTC,CASSSGRGGQETQYF
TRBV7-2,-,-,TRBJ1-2,TGTGCCAGCAGCTTAGTTCCAGGGGTGGGGGGCTACACCTTC,CASSLVPGVGGYTF
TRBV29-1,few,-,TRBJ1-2,TGCAGCGTTGAAGATCGGCCAGGGCACAGGCCCGACCCGAACTATGGCTACACCTTC,CSVEDRPGHRPDPNYGYTF
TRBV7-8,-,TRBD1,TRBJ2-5,TGTGCCAACAGTCCCGGACAGACAGGGGAACAAGAGACCCAGTACTTC,CANSPGQTGEQETQYF
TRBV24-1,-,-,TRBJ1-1,TGTGCCACCAGTGATTTGGGCAACACTGAAGCTTTCTTT,CATSDLGNTEAFF
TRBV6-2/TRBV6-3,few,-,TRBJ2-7,TGTGCCAGCATTGGACAGTATCACGAGCAGTACTTC,CASIGQYHEQYF
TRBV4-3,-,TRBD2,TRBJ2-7,TGCGCCAGCAGCCAGCGGACTAGCGGGGGGACGTTCTTCTACGAGCAGTACTTC,CASSQRTSGGTFFYEQYF
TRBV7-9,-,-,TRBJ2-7,TGTGCCAGCAGCTGGCCGGACGGAGGGTTGATAAACGAGCAGTACTTC,CASSWPDGGLINEQYF
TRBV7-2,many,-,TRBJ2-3,TGTGCCAGCAGCGCGAGGGACAGCACAGATACGCAGTATTTT,CASSARDSTDTQYF
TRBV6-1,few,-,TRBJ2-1,TGTGCCAGCAAAGGCCAGGACTTAAGCTCCTACAATGAGCAGTTCTTC,CASKGQDLSSYNEQFF
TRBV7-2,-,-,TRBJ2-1,TGTGCCAGCAGCTTAGCAGGGGAAGGCTACAATGAGCAGTTCTTC,CASSLAGEGYNEQFF
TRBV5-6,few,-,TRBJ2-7,TGTGCCAGCAGCTTCGGGGACAAAATCTACGAGCAGTACTTC,CASSFGDKIYEQYF
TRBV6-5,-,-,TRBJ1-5,TGTGCCAGCAGTTACTCAGGGAATAGTCAGCCCCAGCATTTT,CASSYSGNSQPQHF
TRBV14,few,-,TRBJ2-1,TGTGCCAGCAGCCATCGAACAGGTGTATACAATGAGCAGTTCTTC,CASSHRTGVYNEQFF
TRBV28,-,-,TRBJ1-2,TGTGCCAGCAGTTTAAAGAGTCTTGCGGGGGGCGGCTACACCTTC,CASSLKSLAGGGYTF
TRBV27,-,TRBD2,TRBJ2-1,TGTGCCAGCAGCGCCCGGAACCGCGGGGGTTCGGATGAGCAGTTCTTC,CASSARNRGGSDEQFF
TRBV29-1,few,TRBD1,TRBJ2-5,TGCAGCGTTGTTCGAACAGGGGATCCCAAAGAGACCCAGTACTTC,CSVVRTGDPKETQYF
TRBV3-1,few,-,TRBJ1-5,TGTGCCAGCAGCCAAAGTTTCGCTGATCAGCCCCAGCATTTT,CASSQSFADQPQHF
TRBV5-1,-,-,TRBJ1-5,TGCGCCAGCAGCTTGGACCCAGAGTACCAGCCCCAGCATTTT,CASSLDPEYQPQHF
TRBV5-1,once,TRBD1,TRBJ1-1,TGCGCCAGCAGCTTGGATCGGCAGGGGGCAGAAGGTACTGAAGCTTTCTTT,CASSLDRQGAEGTEAFF
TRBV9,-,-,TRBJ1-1,TGTGCCAGCAGCGTAGCTGCACGAAGTGAAGCTTTCTTT,CASSVAARSEAFF